The present TCR beta chain was sequenced within a study of T cell responses to AZD1222 COVID-19 vaccine. As for this clone: Antigen unknown.

TCRdb's copy holds only in-frame clones and misses some; the assay was immunoSEQ multiplex PCR. Found here are around 150,000 clones, roughly 92% of them singletons; the top ten hold roughly 3.9%. Points from the study as a whole: Only a handful of AZD1222 recipients were seropositive at baseline.

This CDR3 contains 13 residues. Trimming took 0 bases from V and 7 from J, leaving 7 bases between them. The germline CDR1 and CDR2 sequences are KGHSH and LQKENI. The rearrangement uses TRBV18 and TRBJ1-3; the D is unclear. The sample consisted of peripheral blood, taken 28 days after the second AZD1222 dose. The sequence came from an adult who received the AZD1222 COVID-19 vaccine. The CDR3 spells CASSPPDYNTIYF. For the CDR3, the DNA is TGTGCCAGCTCACCACCGGATTATAACACCATATATTTT.